This passage covers 20 T cell receptor beta chains from one sample sequenced in a study of shared clonotypes between healthy human individuals. Only in-frame clones appear in the TCRdb table, and some are missing; sequencing was by immunoSEQ multiplex PCR. The sample contains about 680,000 clones, 92% of which appear only once. CD45RO-negative CD8 cells positively selected for CCR7 made up the naive population, which excluded terminally differentiated effector memory CD45RA+ cells. The sequencing sample was made of naive CD8+ T cells sorted from blood. The receptors were gathered from a man younger than 40 in good health.

The genes are TRBV28 and TRBJ2-7; 10 bases map to TRBD1. There are 14 residues in the CDR3. V lost 6 bases to trimming and J lost 4 bases; unmatched junction nucleotides: 6. CDR1 is MDHEN and CDR2 is SYDVKM in the germline V gene. CDR3 DNA: TGTGCCAGCAGCGGAAGGGACAGGGGTTACGAGCAGTACTTC. Its translation is CASSGRDRGYEQYF.

The J gene is TRBJ2-5, the V gene TRBV2; D ambiguous. The CDR3 covers 12 residues. V was clipped by 8 bases and J by 1 base, with 8 bases between them. The V gene's germline CDR1 is SNHLY and CDR2 FYNNEI. The CDR3 spells CASRPPQETQYF. DNA for the CDR3: TGTGCCAGCCGTCCCCCCCAAGAGACCCAGTACTTC. The full variable domain, completed using reference TRBV2 and TRBJ2-5, is EPEVTQTPSHQVTQMGQEVILRCVPISNHLYFYWYRQILGQKVEFLVSFYNNEISEKSEIFDDQFSVERPDGSNFTLKIRSTKLEDSAMYFCASRPPQETQYFGPGTRLLVL.

The rearrangement uses TRBV7-9 and TRBJ2-1; 11 bases match TRBD2. The V and J ends lost 5 bases and 7 bases, in that order; junction bases with no gene match: 7. Looked up from germline, CDR1 is SEHNR and CDR2 is FQNEAQ (reference sequence). This CDR3 contains 15 residues. The CDR3 loop is CASSHGASGGNEQFF. The CDR3 coding sequence is TGTGCCAGCAGCCACGGCGCTAGCGGGGGGAATGAGCAGTTCTTC. Using reference TRBV7-9 and TRBJ2-1 for the parts outside the CDR3, the full variable domain is DTGVSQNPRHKITKRGQNVTFRCDPISEHNRLYWYRQTLGQGPEFLTYFQNEAQLEKSRLLSDRFSAERPKGSFSTLEIQRTEQGDSAMYLCASSHGASGGNEQFFGPGTRLTVL.

J is TRBJ2-1 and V is TRBV4-1; possibly TRBD2 for D (6 bases). Per germline, CDR1 MGHRA and CDR2 YSYEKL. V was cut by 5 bases and J by 13 bases, with 15 bases left in between. The CDR3 contains 12 residues. The CDR3 reads CASSARRERQFF. The CDR3 nucleotides are TGCGCCAGCAGCGCCCGGAGGGAGCGCCAGTTCTTC.

The chain is built from TRBV19 and TRBJ1-1, with no clear D. Trimming took off 2 bases at V and 7 bases at J, with 11 bases between the two ends. Germline assignment: CDR1 LNHDA and CDR2 SQIVND (reference sequence). The length of the CDR3 is 13 residues. DNA for the CDR3: TGTGCCAGTAGTATAATCTCGGGGAGTGAAGCTTTCTTT. Translated: CASSIISGSEAFF.

This sequence joins TRBV6-5 and TRBJ1-1, with TRBD1 matching 7 bases. With 0 bases clipped from V and 0 bases from J, the junction kept 1 base outside the gene matches. The CDR3 consists of 15 residues. The germline V gene has CDR1 MNHEY and CDR2 SVGAGI. CDR3 region: CASSYSTGLNTEAFF. CDR3 DNA sequence: TGTGCCAGCAGTTACTCGACAGGGCTGAACACTGAAGCTTTCTTT.

The rearrangement uses TRBV10-1 and TRBJ1-4; 10 positions agree with TRBD1. The CDR3 length is 15 residues. Germline V CDR1 and CDR2: WNHNN, SYGVQD (reference sequence). The junction had 8 bases not matched to a gene; V was cut back by 8 bases and J by 5 bases. The CDR3 region is CASPRPGQGNEKLFF. CDR3 nucleotide sequence: TGCGCCAGCCCCCGCCCGGGACAGGGGAATGAAAAACTGTTTTTT.

This clone appeared a single time. The chain recombines TRBV6-1 with TRBJ2-7; no reliable D call. Germline V gene sequence: CDR1 MNHNS, CDR2 SASEGT. CDR3 length: 13 amino acids. V dropped 1 base and J dropped 5 bases, with 9 bases sitting between them. The CDR3 sequence is CASSEVWQDEQYF. The DNA of the CDR3 is TGTGCCAGCAGTGAAGTCTGGCAGGACGAGCAGTACTTC.

This clone was seen a single time. A junction boundary mismatches the germline segment, possibly from a read error. This chain joins TRBV19 and TRBJ1-2; D may be TRBD1 (6 bases). The CDR3 is made up of 15 amino acids. Germline V CDR1 and CDR2: LNHDA, SQIVND (reference sequence). In DNA form, the CDR3 reads TGTACCAGTAGTGTTGAACAGGGACTCGGCTATGGCTACACCTTC. Residues: CTSSVEQGLGYGYTF. The full variable domain, its missing parts supplied by reference TRBV19 and TRBJ1-2, is DGGITQSPKYLFRKEGQNVTLSCEQNLNHDAMYWYRQDPGQGLRLIYYSQIVNDFQKGDIAEGYSVSREKKESFPLTVTSAQKNPTAFYLCTSSVEQGLGYGYTFGSGTRLTVV.

As to this clone: The sample carries other DNA sequences with the same CDR3. The chain links TRBV30 to TRBJ2-3; TRBD1 is a possible D gene (6 bases). The CDR3 is 14 amino acids. V was trimmed by 0 bases and J by 6 bases, leaving 13 bases between them. The germline V gene has CDR1 GTSNPN and CDR2 SVGIG (reference sequence). In nucleotides, the CDR3 is TGTGCCTGGAGTGTAAGGGGGAACACGGATACGCAGTATTTT. The encoded protein is CAWSVRGNTDTQYF. The entire variable domain, with the rest obtained from reference TRBV30 and TRBJ2-3, is as follows: SQTIHQWPATLVQPVGSPLSLECTVEGTSNPNLYWYRQAAGRGLQLLFYSVGIGQISSEVPQNLSASRPQDRQFILSSKKLLLSDSGFYLCAWSVRGNTDTQYFGPGTRLTVL.

The CDR3: CASSLLRVGTEAFF. CDR3 nucleotide sequence: TGTGCCAGCAGCTTACTCAGGGTTGGGACTGAAGCTTTCTTT. This sequence joins TRBV7-2 and TRBJ1-1, with D perhaps TRBD1 (5 bases). There are 14 residues in the CDR3. Looked up from germline, CDR1 is SGHTA and CDR2 is FQGNSA. Trimming left V 2 bases short and J 5 bases short, with 12 bases between.

The rearrangement links TRBV5-6 to TRBJ2-3; D is possibly TRBD1 (6 bases). Trimming pared 6 bases from V and 6 bases from J, leaving 20 bases between. The CDR3 contains 15 residues. CDR1 and CDR2 (germline): SGHDT, YYEEEE. Here the CDR3 reads CASTSPEQGSDTQYF. The CDR3 nucleotides are TGTGCCAGCACCTCCCCCGAACAGGGATCGGATACGCAGTATTTT.

V is TRBV5-4 and J is TRBJ1-1; 9 bases are a match to TRBD1. Losses at the gene ends were 1 base for V and 7 bases for J; bases not matched to a gene: 2. This CDR3 spans 13 amino acids. The germline V gene encodes CDR1 SGHNT and CDR2 YYREEE (reference sequence). The CDR3 region is CASSLTGGVEAFF. The CDR3 DNA reads TGTGCCAGCAGCTTGACAGGGGGCGTTGAAGCTTTCTTT.

The V and J genes are TRBV6-5 and TRBJ2-7, with TRBD1 as a possible D gene (5 bases). With 6 bases removed from V and 2 bases from J, the gap between germline ends came to 14 bases. This CDR3 is 14 amino acids long. From germline, CDR1 is MNHEY and CDR2 SVGAGI. CDR3 in amino acids: CASREQTTAYEQYF. The CDR3 bases are TGTGCCAGCAGAGAGCAAACGACAGCCTACGAGCAGTACTTC.

This clone was picked up a small number of times. J is TRBJ1-2 and V is TRBV27; D unresolved. Trimming took 4 bases from V and 4 from J, leaving 13 bases between them. CDR3 length equals 14 residues. Per the germline V gene, CDR1 is MNHEY and CDR2 is SMNVEV (reference sequence). The DNA for the CDR3 is TGTGCCAGCAGTTCACATGGGGATCGCTATGGCTACACCTTC. Translated, it gives CASSSHGDRYGYTF.

This chain links TRBV29-1 with TRBJ2-4; 9 positions agree with TRBD2. Unmatched junction bases numbered 1, after V lost 4 bases and J lost 6 bases. Germline V gene data show CDR1 as SQVTM and CDR2 as ANQGSEA. The CDR3 consists of 12 residues. The CDR3 DNA reads TGCAGCGTTGGCGGGAGGGGAAACATTCAGTACTTC. Protein: CSVGGRGNIQYF.

The chain combines TRBV11-3 with TRBJ1-1; D unclear. Germline V gene lookup returns CDR1 SGHNT and CDR2 YENEEA. The germline V and J ends were trimmed by 4 bases and 11 bases, with 20 bases remaining between them. This CDR3 spans 14 amino acids. In nucleotides, the CDR3 is TGTGCCAGCAGCTCCCTGGAGTCGCCCGGGAGGGCTTTCTTT. Its translation: CASSSLESPGRAFF.

V is TRBV27 and J is TRBJ2-7, with D possibly TRBD2 on 6 matching bases. CDR3 length: 11 residues. The germline V gene encodes CDR1 MNHEY and CDR2 SMNVEV (reference sequence). Trimming left V 10 bases short and J 7 bases short, with 14 bases between. The chain's CDR3 is CATRRAEEQYF. In DNA form, the CDR3 reads TGTGCCACAAGGAGGGCCGAGGAGCAGTACTTC.

The chain is built from TRBV30 and TRBJ2-7; maybe TRBD1 (6 bases). This CDR3 spans 15 amino acids. Between the trimmed V and J ends, which lost 2 bases and 3 bases, there was a span of 17 bases. CDR1 and CDR2 from the germline V gene are GTSNPN and SVGIG (reference sequence). CDR3 residues: CAWSRIRDTDYEQYF. The CDR3 DNA reads TGTGCCTGGAGTCGTATCCGGGACACGGACTACGAGCAGTACTTC.

V gene TRBV11-3 combines with J gene TRBJ2-5; D unclear. From germline, CDR1 is SGHNT and CDR2 YENEEA. This CDR3 comprises 13 residues. V dropped 5 bases and J dropped 0 bases, with 7 bases sitting between them. CDR3 sequence: CASSPTHQETQYF. The CDR3 coding sequence is TGTGCCAGCAGCCCGACTCACCAAGAGACCCAGTACTTC.